This T cell receptor (beta chain) was recovered during a study of identifying expanded T cells in peripheral blood. Study findings and constraints: About 1.2 clones differed between technical replicates, versus about 15 and 19 over time.

The method was immunoSEQ multiplex PCR; TCRdb's version includes in-frame clones alone and lacks a portion of them. The sample has 95,000 to 100,000 clones, roughly 89% seen once. About this clone: The antigen is undetermined.

Healthy donors had no documented immune events, such as infections, while sampled. This CDR3 has 13 amino acids. CDR1 MNHEY and CDR2 SVGAGI come from the germline V gene. Trimming at V came to 6 bases and at J to 8 bases, leaving 6 bases not matched to a gene. The sequencing input was blood. The receptor's source is a person between 18 and 75 years old in good health. The chain employs TRBV6-5 and TRBJ1-1; TRBD1 agrees at 10 bases. The CDR3 sequence is CASRDRGIGEAFF. CDR3 bases: TGTGCCAGCAGGGACAGGGGGATAGGGGAAGCTTTCTTT.